Presented here are 14 T cell receptor beta chains from one specimen sequenced in a study of blood T cell repertoires in COVID-19. Libraries were prepared by immunoSEQ multiplex PCR; TCRdb keeps only in-frame clonotypes and omits some of them. Among about 300,000 clones, approximately 88% were seen once, and the ten largest hold over 6%. Specimen: peripheral blood. All receptors derive from a woman aged 25-40 years who had recovered from COVID-19.

The chain has TRBV7-2 and TRBJ1-2, with TRBD1 matching 7 bases. The CDR3 is 13 amino acids. Germline V gene sequence: CDR1 SGHTA, CDR2 FQGNSA. The V and J ends lost 4 bases and 8 bases, in that order; junction bases with no gene match: 7. The CDR3 DNA follows: TGTGCCAGCAGCTCCAGGGGGGAAGGCGGCTACACCTTC. Residues: CASSSRGEGGYTF.

This rearrangement joins TRBV19 to TRBJ2-3; D may be TRBD1 (6 bases). The CDR3 totals 15 residues. Trimming pared 2 bases from V and 2 bases from J, leaving 11 bases between. The V gene's germline CDR1 is LNHDA and CDR2 SQIVND (reference sequence). The CDR3 DNA follows: TGTGCCAGTAGTATACGGACAGCCCCCACAGATACGCAGTATTTT. It encodes CASSIRTAPTDTQYF. Full variable domain (missing parts from reference TRBV19 and TRBJ2-3): DGGITQSPKYLFRKEGQNVTLSCEQNLNHDAMYWYRQDPGQGLRLIYYSQIVNDFQKGDIAEGYSVSREKKESFPLTVTSAQKNPTAFYLCASSIRTAPTDTQYFGPGTRLTVL.

This clone was seen just once. The chain employs TRBV19 and TRBJ1-2, with D perhaps matching TRBD1 (5 bases). The V and J ends lost 3 bases and 12 bases respectively, with 14 bases between them. The germline CDR1 and CDR2 sequences are LNHDA and SQIVND (reference sequence). The CDR3 is 12 residues long. This chain's CDR3 is CASSIGTGPDTF. In DNA form, the CDR3 reads TGTGCCAGTAGTATTGGTACAGGTCCGGACACCTTC.

The rearrangement joins TRBV29-1 to TRBJ1-5; D ambiguous. From germline, CDR1 is SQVTM and CDR2 ANQGSEA. The V gene lost 4 bases and the J gene lost 4 bases, with 8 bases spanning the gap. This CDR3 region has 12 residues. The CDR3 protein is CSVADFNQPQHF. CDR3 nucleotide sequence: TGCAGCGTTGCTGACTTTAATCAGCCCCAGCATTTT.

In its sample, this clone was seen once. This chain joins TRBV7-9 and TRBJ1-6; tentative D call: TRBD1 (5 bases). The V and J ends lost 0 bases and 8 bases respectively, with 11 bases between them. The germline V gene encodes CDR1 SEHNR and CDR2 FQNEAQ (reference sequence). The CDR3 runs 15 residues. The CDR3 nucleotides are TGTGCCAGCAGCTTAGCTCGGGGAGGGGATTCACCCCTCCACTTT. Protein sequence: CASSLARGGDSPLHF.

V and J are TRBV10-3 and TRBJ2-5, with 11 bases that match TRBD2. V gave up 2 bases and J gave up 2 bases; unmatched junction bases: 4. There are 16 residues in the CDR3. The germline CDR1 and CDR2 sequences are ENHRY and SYGVKD. The chain's CDR3 is CAISETLAGGQETQYF. CDR3 nucleotide sequence: TGTGCCATCAGTGAGACTTTAGCGGGGGGGCAAGAGACCCAGTACTTC.

This chain uses TRBV7-2 with TRBJ1-6, with D possibly being TRBD1 (5 bases). The V gene lost 2 bases and the J gene lost 8 bases, with 16 bases spanning the gap. This CDR3 spans 16 amino acids. Germline assignment: CDR1 SGHTA and CDR2 FQGNSA. Written as DNA, the CDR3 is TGTGCCAGCAGCTTAAATCGGTCGGGGGGAGATTCACCCCTCCACTTT. Residues: CASSLNRSGGDSPLHF.

The chain couples TRBV12-3 or TRBV12-4 to TRBJ2-1; 7 nucleotides align to TRBD1. Trimming took 5 bases from V and 8 from J; bases not matched to a gene: 6. The CDR3 extends over 13 amino acids. The chain's CDR3 is CASSPLTGHEQFF. Here the CDR3 DNA reads TGTGCCAGCAGTCCCTTGACAGGGCATGAGCAGTTCTTC.

V gene TRBV18 combines with J gene TRBJ1-6; TRBD1 agrees at 7 bases. This CDR3 comprises 13 residues. Germline CDR1 reads KGHSH; CDR2 reads LQKENI. J was trimmed by 9 bases and V by 4 bases; bases with no gene match: 3. The chain's CDR3 is CASSLDRASPLHF. The CDR3 coding sequence is TGTGCCAGCTCACTAGACAGGGCTTCACCCCTCCACTTT.

The chain carries TRBV18 and TRBJ2-5; 7 nucleotides agree with TRBD2. CDR1 is KGHSH, CDR2 LQKENI, per germline. This CDR3 region has 14 residues. J lost 1 base, V lost 4 bases, and 3 bases had no gene match. Here the CDR3 reads CASSHRTSQETQYF. CDR3 in DNA: TGTGCCAGCTCACATCGGACTAGCCAAGAGACCCAGTACTTC. The variable domain in full, with the rest retrieved from reference TRBV18 and TRBJ2-5, is NAGVMQNPRHLVRRRGQEARLRCSPMKGHSHVYWYRQLPEEGLKFMVYLQKENIIDESGMPKERFSAEFPKEGPSILRIQQVVRGDSAAYFCASSHRTSQETQYFGPGTRLLVL.

This chain connects TRBV14 to TRBJ1-2; possibly TRBD1 for D (5 bases). Germline CDR1 SGHDN, CDR2 FVKESK. V gave up 4 bases and J gave up 7 bases, with 31 bases separating them. The CDR3 runs to 19 residues. CDR3 DNA: TGTGCCAGCAGCCCTGGGGTGGTCCACACAGGTCATCCTCAGGTTGGCTACACCTTC. This translates into CASSPGVVHTGHPQVGYTF.

The rearrangement links TRBV5-1 to TRBJ1-2, with D maybe TRBD1 (5 bases). Germline CDR1 is SGHRS and CDR2 is YFSETQ. CDR3 length equals 15 residues. The ends were cut back, 4 bases at V and 0 bases at J, with 13 bases in the middle. CDR3 nucleotide sequence: TGCGCCAGCAGCCACGACAGTGGGGCTAACTATGGCTACACCTTC. It translates to CASSHDSGANYGYTF.

The chain couples TRBV19 to TRBJ2-7, with 10 bases lining up with TRBD1. CDR1 is LNHDA, CDR2 SQIVND, per germline (reference sequence). CDR3 size: 15 residues. With V trimmed by 10 bases and J by 2 bases, 11 bases remained unmatched. The CDR3 spells CATRTRGTGAYEQYF. In DNA form, the CDR3 reads TGTGCCACGAGGACCCGCGGGACAGGGGCCTACGAGCAGTACTTC. Full variable domain (outside the CDR3, taken from reference TRBV19 and TRBJ2-7): DGGITQSPKYLFRKEGQNVTLSCEQNLNHDAMYWYRQDPGQGLRLIYYSQIVNDFQKGDIAEGYSVSREKKESFPLTVTSAQKNPTAFYLCATRTRGTGAYEQYFGPGTRLTVT.

V gene TRBV2 combines with J gene TRBJ2-7; 8 nucleotides align to TRBD1. Germline V gene lookup returns CDR1 SNHLY and CDR2 FYNNEI. The length of the CDR3 is 17 residues. Trimming removed 4 bases from V and 0 bases from J; junction bases left unmatched: 11. CDR3 coding DNA: TGTGCCAGCAGTGCCGGGACAGGTTCCTTCAGCTCCTACGAGCAGTACTTC. It encodes CASSAGTGSFSSYEQYF.